This T cell receptor beta chain was observed in a study of patients and donors after allogeneic stem cell transplantation. One entry per CDR3 protein, called by TCRdb with MiXCR from the RT-PCR reads. There are more than 150,000 distinct CDR3 sequences in the sample; roughly 22% occur only once, and about 24% lies in the top ten. The CDR3 spans 16 residues. The germline V gene encodes CDR1 DFQATT and CDR2 SNEGSKA (reference sequence). Trimming cost V 2 bases and J 0 bases; bases outside gene matches: 6. This clonotype was seen a single time. This receptor was obtained from a human donor who was either an allogeneic HSCT recipient or a stem cell or donor lymphocyte infusion donor (not recorded which). It is not recorded whose cells these are; they may come from a transplant donor. The chain employs TRBV20-1 and TRBJ2-3, with TRBD2 matching 9 bases. What was sequenced was blood, either unsorted or a sorted T cell fraction (not recorded which). CDR3: CSARWAGGTSTDTQYF. DNA of the CDR3: TGCAGTGCTAGATGGGCGGGAGGGACTAGCACAGATACGCAGTATTTT.